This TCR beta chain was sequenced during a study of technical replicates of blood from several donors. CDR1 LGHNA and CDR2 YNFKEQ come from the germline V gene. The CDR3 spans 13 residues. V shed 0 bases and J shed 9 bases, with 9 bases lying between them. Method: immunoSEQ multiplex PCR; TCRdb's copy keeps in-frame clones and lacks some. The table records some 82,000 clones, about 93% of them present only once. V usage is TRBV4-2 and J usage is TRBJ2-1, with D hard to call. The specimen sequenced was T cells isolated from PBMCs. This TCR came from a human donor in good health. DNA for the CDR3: TGTGCCAGCAGCCAAGATCGCGGCAGTGAGCAGTTCTTC. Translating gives CASSQDRGSEQFF.